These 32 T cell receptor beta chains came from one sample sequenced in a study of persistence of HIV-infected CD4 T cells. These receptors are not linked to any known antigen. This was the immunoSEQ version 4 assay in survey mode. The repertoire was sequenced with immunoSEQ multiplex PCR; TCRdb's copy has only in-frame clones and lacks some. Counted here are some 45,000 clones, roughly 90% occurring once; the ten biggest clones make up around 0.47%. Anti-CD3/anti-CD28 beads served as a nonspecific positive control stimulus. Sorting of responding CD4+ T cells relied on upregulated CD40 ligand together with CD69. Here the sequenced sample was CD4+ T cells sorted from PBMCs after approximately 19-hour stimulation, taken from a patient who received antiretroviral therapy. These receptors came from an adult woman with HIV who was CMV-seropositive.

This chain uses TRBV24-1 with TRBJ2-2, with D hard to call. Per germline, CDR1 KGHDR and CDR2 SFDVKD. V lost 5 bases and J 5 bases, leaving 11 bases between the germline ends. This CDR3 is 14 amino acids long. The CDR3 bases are TGTGCCACCAGTGGCCCCCTCGGGACCGGGGAGCTGTTTTTT. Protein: CATSGPLGTGELFF.

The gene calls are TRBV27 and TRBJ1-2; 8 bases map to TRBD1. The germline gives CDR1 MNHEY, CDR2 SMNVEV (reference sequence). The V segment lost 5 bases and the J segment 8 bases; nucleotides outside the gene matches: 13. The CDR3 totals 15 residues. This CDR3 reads CASSTAGQGARGYTF. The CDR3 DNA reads TGTGCCAGCAGTACCGCGGGGCAGGGGGCTAGAGGCTACACCTTC.

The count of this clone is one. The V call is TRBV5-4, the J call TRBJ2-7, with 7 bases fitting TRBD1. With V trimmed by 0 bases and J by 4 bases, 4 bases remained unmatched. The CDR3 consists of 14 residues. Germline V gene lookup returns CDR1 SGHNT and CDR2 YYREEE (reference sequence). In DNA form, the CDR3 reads TGTGCCAGCAGCTTGGGACAGGGTATTTACGAGCAGTACTTC. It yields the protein CASSLGQGIYEQYF.

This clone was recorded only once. CDR3 bases: TGTGCCAGCAGTACGGTCCGGGGGGCCAGCGAGCAGTACGTC. This codes for CASSTVRGASEQYV. The chain joins TRBV27 to TRBJ2-7; D might be TRBD2 (7 bases). The germline V gene has CDR1 MNHEY and CDR2 SMNVEV (reference sequence). This CDR3 has 14 residues. Trimming removed 5 bases at V and 6 bases at J, with 17 bases between.

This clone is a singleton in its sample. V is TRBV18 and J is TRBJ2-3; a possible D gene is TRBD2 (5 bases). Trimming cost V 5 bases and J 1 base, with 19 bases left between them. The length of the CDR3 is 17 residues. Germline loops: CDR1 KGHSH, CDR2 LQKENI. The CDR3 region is CASSKTGLALGTDTQYF. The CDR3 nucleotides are TGTGCCAGCTCAAAAACTGGACTTGCCCTTGGCACAGATACGCAGTATTTT.

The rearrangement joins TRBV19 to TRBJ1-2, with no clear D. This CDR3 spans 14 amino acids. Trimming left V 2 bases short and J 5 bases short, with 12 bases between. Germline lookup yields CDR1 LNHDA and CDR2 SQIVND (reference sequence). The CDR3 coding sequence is TGTGCCAGTAGTATAAAGGGCAGAAATTATGGCTACACCTTC. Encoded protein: CASSIKGRNYGYTF.

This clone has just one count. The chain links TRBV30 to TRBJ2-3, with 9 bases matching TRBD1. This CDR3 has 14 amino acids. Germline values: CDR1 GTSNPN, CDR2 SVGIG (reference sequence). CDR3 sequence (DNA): TGTGGGTTCCGGGACAGGGCGCTCACAGATACGCAGTATTTT. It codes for CGFRDRALTDTQYF.

CDR3 sequence reads: CATSDFGTGTDTQYF. CDR3 coding DNA: TGTGCCACCAGTGATTTCGGGACAGGCACAGATACGCAGTATTTT. The gene calls are TRBV24-1 and TRBJ2-3; the match to TRBD1 covers 7 bases. Germline V gene lookup returns CDR1 KGHDR and CDR2 SFDVKD. The J segment lost 1 base and the V segment lost 1 base, leaving 1 base of the junction unmatched. The CDR3 is 15 residues long.

The CDR3 here is CSVEQGENGYTF. The CDR3 nucleotides read TGCAGCGTTGAACAGGGGGAGAATGGCTACACCTTC. The chain links TRBV29-1 to TRBJ1-2, with TRBD1 identical over 7 bases. Germline-derived CDR1 and CDR2 are SQVTM and ANQGSEA. The CDR3 is 12 residues long. V lost 2 bases, J lost 6 bases, and 3 bases stayed unmatched.

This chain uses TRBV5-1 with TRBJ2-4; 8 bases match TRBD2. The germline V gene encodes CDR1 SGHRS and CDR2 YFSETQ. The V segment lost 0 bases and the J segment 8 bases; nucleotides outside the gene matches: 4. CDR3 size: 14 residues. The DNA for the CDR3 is TGCGCCAGCAGCTTGGACCGGGAGGGGGACATTCAGTACTTC. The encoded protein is CASSLDREGDIQYF.

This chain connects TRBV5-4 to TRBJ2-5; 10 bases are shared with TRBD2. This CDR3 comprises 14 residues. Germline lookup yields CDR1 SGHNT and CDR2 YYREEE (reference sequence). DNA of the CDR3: TGTGGGACATCACTAGCGGGGAACCAAGAGACCCAGTACTTC. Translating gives CGTSLAGNQETQYF.

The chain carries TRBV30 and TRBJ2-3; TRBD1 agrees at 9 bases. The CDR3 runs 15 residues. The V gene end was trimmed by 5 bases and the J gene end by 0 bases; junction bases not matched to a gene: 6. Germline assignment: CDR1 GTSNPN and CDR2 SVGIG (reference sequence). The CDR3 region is CAWGDRDPSTDTQYF. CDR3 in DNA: TGTGCCTGGGGGGACAGGGACCCTAGCACAGATACGCAGTATTTT.

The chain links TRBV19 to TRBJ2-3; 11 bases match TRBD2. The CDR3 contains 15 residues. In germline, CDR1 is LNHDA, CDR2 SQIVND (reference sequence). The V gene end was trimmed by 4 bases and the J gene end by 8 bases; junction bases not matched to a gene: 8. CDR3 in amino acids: CASSTSGGSPVTQYF. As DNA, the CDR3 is TGTGCCAGTAGTACTAGCGGGGGGAGCCCTGTTACGCAGTATTTT.

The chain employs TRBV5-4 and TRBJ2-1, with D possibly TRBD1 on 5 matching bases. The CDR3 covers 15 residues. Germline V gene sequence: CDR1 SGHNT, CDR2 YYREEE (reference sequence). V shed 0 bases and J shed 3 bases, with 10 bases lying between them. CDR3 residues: CASSLGGGGYNEQFF. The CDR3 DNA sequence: TGTGCCAGCAGCTTGGGGGGCGGCGGCTACAATGAGCAGTTCTTC. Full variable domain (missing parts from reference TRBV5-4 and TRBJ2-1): ETGVTQSPTHLIKTRGQQVTLRCSSQSGHNTVSWYQQALGQGPQFIFQYYREEENGRGNFPPRFSGLQFPNYSSELNVNALELDDSALYLCASSLGGGGYNEQFFGPGTRLTVL.

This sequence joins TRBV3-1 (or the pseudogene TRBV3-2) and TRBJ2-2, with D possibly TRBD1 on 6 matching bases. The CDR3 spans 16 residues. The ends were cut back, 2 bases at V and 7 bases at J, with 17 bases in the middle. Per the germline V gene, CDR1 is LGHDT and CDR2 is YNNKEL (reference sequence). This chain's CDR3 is CASSQPLGQLSGELFF. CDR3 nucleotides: TGTGCCAGCAGCCAACCCCTGGGACAATTAAGCGGGGAGCTGTTTTTT.

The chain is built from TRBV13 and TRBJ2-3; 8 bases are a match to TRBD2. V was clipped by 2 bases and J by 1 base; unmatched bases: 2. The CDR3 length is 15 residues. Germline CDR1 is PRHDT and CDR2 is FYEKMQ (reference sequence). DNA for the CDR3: TGTGCCAGCAGCTTACGGCGGGGGGGCACAGATACGCAGTATTTT. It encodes CASSLRRGGTDTQYF.

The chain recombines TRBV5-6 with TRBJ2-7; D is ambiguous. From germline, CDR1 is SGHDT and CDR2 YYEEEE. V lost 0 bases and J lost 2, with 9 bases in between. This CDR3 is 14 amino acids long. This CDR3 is CASSLGSIAYEQYV. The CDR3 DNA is TGTGCCAGCAGCTTGGGTTCAATCGCCTACGAGCAGTACGTC.

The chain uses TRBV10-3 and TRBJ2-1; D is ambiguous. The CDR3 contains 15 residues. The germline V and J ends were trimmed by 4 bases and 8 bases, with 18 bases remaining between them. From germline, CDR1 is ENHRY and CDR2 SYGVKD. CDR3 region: CAISGPESVSHEQFF. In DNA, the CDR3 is TGTGCCATCAGTGGTCCCGAGTCGGTTAGCCATGAGCAGTTCTTC.

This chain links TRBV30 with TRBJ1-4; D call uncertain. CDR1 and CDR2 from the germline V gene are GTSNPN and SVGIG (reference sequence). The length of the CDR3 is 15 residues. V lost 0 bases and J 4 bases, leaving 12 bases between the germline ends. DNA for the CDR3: TGTGCCTGGAGTGTAGGCAGCCGAGTTAATGAAAAACTGTTTTTT. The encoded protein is CAWSVGSRVNEKLFF. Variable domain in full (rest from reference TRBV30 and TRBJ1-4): SQTIHQWPATLVQPVGSPLSLECTVEGTSNPNLYWYRQAAGRGLQLLFYSVGIGQISSEVPQNLSASRPQDRQFILSSKKLLLSDSGFYLCAWSVGSRVNEKLFFGSGTQLSVL.

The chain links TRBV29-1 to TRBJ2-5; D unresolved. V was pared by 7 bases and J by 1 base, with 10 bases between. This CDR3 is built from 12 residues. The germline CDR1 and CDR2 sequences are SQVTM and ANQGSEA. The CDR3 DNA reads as TGCAGCGGAGCAAGGGCCCAAGAGACCCAGTACTTC. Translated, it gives CSGARAQETQYF.

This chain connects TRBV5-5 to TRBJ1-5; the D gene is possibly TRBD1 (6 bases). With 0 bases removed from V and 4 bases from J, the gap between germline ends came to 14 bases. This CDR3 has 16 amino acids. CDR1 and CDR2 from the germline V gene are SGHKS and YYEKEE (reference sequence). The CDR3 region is CASSLGQLGGNQPQHF. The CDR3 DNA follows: TGTGCCAGCAGCTTGGGCCAGTTAGGGGGTAATCAGCCCCAGCATTTT. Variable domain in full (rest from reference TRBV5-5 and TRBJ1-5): DAGVTQSPTHLIKTRGQQVTLRCSPISGHKSVSWYQQVLGQGPQFIFQYYEKEERGRGNFPDRFSARQFPNYSSELNVNALLLGDSALYLCASSLGQLGGNQPQHFGDGTRLSIL.

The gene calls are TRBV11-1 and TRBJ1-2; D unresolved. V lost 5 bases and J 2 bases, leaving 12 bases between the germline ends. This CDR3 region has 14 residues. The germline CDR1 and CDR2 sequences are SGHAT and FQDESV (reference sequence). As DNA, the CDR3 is TGTGCCAGCAGCCTCCTTCAAGGGAACTATGGCTACACCTTC. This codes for CASSLLQGNYGYTF.

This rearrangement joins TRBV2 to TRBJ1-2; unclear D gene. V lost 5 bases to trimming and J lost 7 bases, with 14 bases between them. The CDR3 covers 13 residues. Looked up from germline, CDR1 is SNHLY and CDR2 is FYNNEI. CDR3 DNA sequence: TGTGCCAGCAGTTCCGACGGAGCGAGTGGCTACACCTTC. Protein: CASSSDGASGYTF.

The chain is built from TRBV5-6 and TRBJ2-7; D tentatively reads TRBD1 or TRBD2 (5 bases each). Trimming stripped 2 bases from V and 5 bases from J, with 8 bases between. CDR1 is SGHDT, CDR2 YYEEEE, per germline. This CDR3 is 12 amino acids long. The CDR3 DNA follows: TGTGCCAGCAGCTTCGGGGCCCACGAGCAGTACGTC. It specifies CASSFGAHEQYV.

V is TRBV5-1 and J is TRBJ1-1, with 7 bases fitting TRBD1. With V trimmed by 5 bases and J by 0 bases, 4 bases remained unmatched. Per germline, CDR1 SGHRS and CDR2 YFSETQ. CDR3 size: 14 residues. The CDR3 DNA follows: TGCGCCAGCAGGGCAGACAGGGTGAACACTGAAGCTTTCTTT. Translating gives CASRADRVNTEAFF.

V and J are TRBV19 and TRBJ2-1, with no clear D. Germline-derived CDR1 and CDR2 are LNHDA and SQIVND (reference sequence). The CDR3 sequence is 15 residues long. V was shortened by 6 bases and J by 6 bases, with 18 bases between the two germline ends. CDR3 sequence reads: CASSTKMRQTNEQFF. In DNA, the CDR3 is TGTGCCAGTAGCACTAAAATGAGACAAACCAATGAGCAGTTCTTC.

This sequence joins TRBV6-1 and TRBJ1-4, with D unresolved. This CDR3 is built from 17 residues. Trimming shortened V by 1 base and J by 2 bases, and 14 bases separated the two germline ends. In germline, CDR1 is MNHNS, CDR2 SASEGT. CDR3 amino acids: CASSEGQRLWTNEKLFF. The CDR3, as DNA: TGTGCCAGCAGTGAAGGCCAACGGTTGTGGACTAATGAAAAACTGTTTTTT.

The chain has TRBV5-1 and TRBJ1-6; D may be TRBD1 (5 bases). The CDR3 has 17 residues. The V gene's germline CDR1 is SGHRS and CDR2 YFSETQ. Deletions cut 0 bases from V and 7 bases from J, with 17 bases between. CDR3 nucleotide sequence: TGCGCCAGCAGCTTGGCTGGTGGGGCGCTAGGGAATTCACCCCTCCACTTT. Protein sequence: CASSLAGGALGNSPLHF.

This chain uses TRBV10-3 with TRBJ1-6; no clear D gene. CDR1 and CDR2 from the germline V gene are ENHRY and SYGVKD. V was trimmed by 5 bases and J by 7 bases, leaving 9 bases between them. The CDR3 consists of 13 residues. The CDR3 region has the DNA TGTGCCATCAGTCAGACCGACAATTCACCCCTCCACTTT. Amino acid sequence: CAISQTDNSPLHF.

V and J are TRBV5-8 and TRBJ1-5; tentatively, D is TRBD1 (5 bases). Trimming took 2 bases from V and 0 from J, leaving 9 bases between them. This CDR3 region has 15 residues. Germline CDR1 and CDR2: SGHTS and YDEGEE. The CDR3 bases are TGTGCCAGCAGCTTTCCAGGGAGTAGCAATCAGCCCCAGCATTTT. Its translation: CASSFPGSSNQPQHF.

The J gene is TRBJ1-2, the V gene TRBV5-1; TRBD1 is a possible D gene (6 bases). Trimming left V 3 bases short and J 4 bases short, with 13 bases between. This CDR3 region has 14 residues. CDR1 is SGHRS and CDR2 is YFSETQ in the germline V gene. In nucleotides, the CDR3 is TGCGCCAGCAGCTCGGGACAAGGAATCTATGGCTACACCTTC. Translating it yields CASSSGQGIYGYTF.

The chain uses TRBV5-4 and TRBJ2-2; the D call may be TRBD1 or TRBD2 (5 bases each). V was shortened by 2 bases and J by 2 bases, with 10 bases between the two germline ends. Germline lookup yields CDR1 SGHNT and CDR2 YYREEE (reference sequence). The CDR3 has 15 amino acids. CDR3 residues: CASSLLGVNTGELFF. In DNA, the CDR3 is TGTGCCAGCAGCTTACTAGGGGTTAACACCGGGGAGCTGTTTTTT.